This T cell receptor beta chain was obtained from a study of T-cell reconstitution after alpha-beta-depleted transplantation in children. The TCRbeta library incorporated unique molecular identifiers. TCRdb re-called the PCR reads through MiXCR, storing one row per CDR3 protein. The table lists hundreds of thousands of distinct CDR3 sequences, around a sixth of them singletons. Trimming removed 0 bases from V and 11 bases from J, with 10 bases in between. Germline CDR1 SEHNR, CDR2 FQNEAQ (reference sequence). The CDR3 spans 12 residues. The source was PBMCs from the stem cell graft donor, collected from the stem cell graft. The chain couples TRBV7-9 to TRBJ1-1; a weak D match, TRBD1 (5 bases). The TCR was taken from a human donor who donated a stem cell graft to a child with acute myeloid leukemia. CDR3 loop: CASSLARGNAFF. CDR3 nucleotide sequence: TGTGCCAGCAGCTTAGCGCGGGGGAACGCTTTCTTT.